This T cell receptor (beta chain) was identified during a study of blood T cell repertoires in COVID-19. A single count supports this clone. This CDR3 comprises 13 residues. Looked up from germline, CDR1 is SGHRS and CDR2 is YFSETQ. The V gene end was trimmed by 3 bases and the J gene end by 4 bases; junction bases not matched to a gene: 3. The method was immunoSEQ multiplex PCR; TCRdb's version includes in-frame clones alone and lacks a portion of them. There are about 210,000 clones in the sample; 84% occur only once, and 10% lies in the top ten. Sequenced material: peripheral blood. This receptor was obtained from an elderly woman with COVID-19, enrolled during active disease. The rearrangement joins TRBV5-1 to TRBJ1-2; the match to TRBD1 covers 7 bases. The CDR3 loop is CASSSPGGYGYTF. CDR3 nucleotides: TGCGCCAGCAGCTCCCCAGGGGGCTATGGCTACACCTTC.